The rows below give T cell receptor beta chains drawn from one sample of a study of breast tumors, draining lymph nodes, adjacent tissues. TCRdb re-called the multiplex PCR reads with MiXCR, one entry per CDR3 protein. Seen here are approximately 150,000 distinct CDR3 sequences, roughly 33% observed once, and the top ten hold 2.3%. Sequenced material: axillary lymph node tissue. Receptors originate from a female donor with breast cancer. Some clones in this sample may be carry-over from other donors' samples. The CDR3 runs from the conserved cysteine through the conserved F or W. D genes are given only for firm matches. Size is omitted from some rows. Given values are once, few, many or a class for expanded clones.

v_call: TRBV7-8; clone_size: -; d_call: -; j_call: TRBJ1-2; cdr3_nt: TGTGCCAGCAGCTTAGCGTTAGGCCCTAACTATGGCTACCCCTTC; cdr3_aa: CASSLALGPNYGYPF
v_call: TRBV5-1; clone_size: -; d_call: TRBD1; j_call: TRBJ2-2; cdr3_nt: TGCGCCGGCAGCTTGGGTCAGGGGGAGCTGTTTTTC; cdr3_aa: CAGSLGQGELFF
v_call: TRBV15; clone_size: -; d_call: -; j_call: TRBJ2-3; cdr3_nt: TGTGCCAGCAGCATCCATGGCACATATACGCAGTCTTTT; cdr3_aa: CASSIHGTYTQSF
v_call: TRBV6-2/TRBV6-3; clone_size: -; d_call: TRBD1; j_call: TRBJ1-5; cdr3_nt: TGTGCCAGCAGGCCCACAACAGGGGCTTATCAGCCCCAGCATTTT; cdr3_aa: CASRPTTGAYQPQHF
v_call: TRBV7-9; clone_size: many; d_call: -; j_call: TRBJ1-2; cdr3_nt: TGTGCCAGCAGCCTAGATGGGGGGTACTATGGCTACACCTTC; cdr3_aa: CASSLDGGYYGYTF
v_call: TRBV4-1; clone_size: few; d_call: TRBD2; j_call: TRBJ2-5; cdr3_nt: TGCGCCAGCAGCCAAGATCGTGCGGTAGCGGGGGATAAAGAGATCCAGTACTTC; cdr3_aa: CASSQDRAVAGDKEIQYF
v_call: TRBV18; clone_size: many; d_call: -; j_call: TRBJ1-4; cdr3_nt: TGTGCCAGCTCAAATGTACGGACGGGTGAAAAACTGTTTTTT; cdr3_aa: CASSNVRTGEKLFF
v_call: TRBV9; clone_size: -; d_call: -; j_call: TRBJ2-3; cdr3_nt: TGTGCCAGCAGCGTAGGTGGGCCAGATACGCGGTATTTT; cdr3_aa: CASSVGGPDTRYF
v_call: TRBV20-1; clone_size: once; d_call: TRBD2; j_call: TRBJ2-2; cdr3_nt: TGCAGTGCTAGGACTAGCGGACTTAAGAGAACCGGGGAGCTGTTTTTT; cdr3_aa: CSARTSGLKRTGELFF
v_call: TRBV5-8; clone_size: many; d_call: -; j_call: TRBJ2-2; cdr3_nt: TGTGCCAGCAGCTTGGGACCCGGGGAGCTGTTTTTT; cdr3_aa: CASSLGPGELFF
v_call: TRBV12-3/TRBV12-4; clone_size: many; d_call: -; j_call: TRBJ2-3; cdr3_nt: TGTGCCAGCAGTTCCCCCCCCTGGTTTGGGAGCACAGATACGCAGTATTTT; cdr3_aa: CASSSPPWFGSTDTQYF
v_call: TRBV5-1; clone_size: -; d_call: TRBD1; j_call: TRBJ2-1; cdr3_nt: TGCGCCAGTACCGGGACAGGCTCCTACAATGCGCAGTTCTTC; cdr3_aa: CASTGTGSYNAQFF
v_call: TRBV7-3; clone_size: -; d_call: -; j_call: TRBJ1-2; cdr3_nt: TGTGCCAGAGAGCCACAGGGCAACTATGGCTACACCTTC; cdr3_aa: CAREPQGNYGYTF
v_call: TRBV6-6; clone_size: many; d_call: -; j_call: TRBJ1-5; cdr3_nt: TGTGCCAGCTGTTTAGAAAGTCTTAATCAGCCCCAGCATTTT; cdr3_aa: CASCLESLNQPQHF
v_call: TRBV7-9; clone_size: -; d_call: -; j_call: TRBJ2-1; cdr3_nt: TGTGCCAGCAGCCCCCGGACCCCTGGGGGTGAGCAGTTCTTC; cdr3_aa: CASSPRTPGGEQFF
v_call: TRBV7-9; clone_size: -; d_call: -; j_call: TRBJ1-5; cdr3_nt: TGTGCCAGCAGTCCCGGGGTAGGACCGCCCGAGCATTTT; cdr3_aa: CASSPGVGPPEHF
v_call: TRBV9; clone_size: once; d_call: -; j_call: TRBJ2-3; cdr3_nt: TGTGCCAGCAGCGCCGGACCTACAGCTTCGCAGTATTTT; cdr3_aa: CASSAGPTASQYF
v_call: TRBV10-2; clone_size: -; d_call: -; j_call: TRBJ1-2; cdr3_nt: TGCGCCAACAGTCCCGGGACGACTAACTATGGCTACACCTTC; cdr3_aa: CANSPGTTNYGYTF
v_call: TRBV24-1; clone_size: many; d_call: -; j_call: TRBJ1-5; cdr3_nt: TGTGCCACCAGCGGGACGGAAGGGGGAAATCAGCCCCAGCATTTT; cdr3_aa: CATSGTEGGNQPQHF
v_call: TRBV10-3; clone_size: many; d_call: TRBD1; j_call: TRBJ1-5; cdr3_nt: TGTGCCATCCGGGGACAGGGTAGCAATCAGCCCCAGCATTTT; cdr3_aa: CAIRGQGSNQPQHF
v_call: TRBV18; clone_size: -; d_call: TRBD1; j_call: TRBJ2-1; cdr3_nt: TGTGCCAGCTCACCGGCAGGGGGCCGCGTTGAGCAGTTCTTC; cdr3_aa: CASSPAGGRVEQFF
v_call: TRBV11-2; clone_size: many; d_call: -; j_call: TRBJ2-3; cdr3_nt: TGTGCCAGCAGCTTAACCCCCGTATACACAGATACGCAGTATTTT; cdr3_aa: CASSLTPVYTDTQYF
v_call: TRBV20-1; clone_size: -; d_call: TRBD2; j_call: TRBJ2-5; cdr3_nt: TGCAGTGCTAGAGATTCCGGGGGGGGAGAGCAGTACTTC; cdr3_aa: CSARDSGGGEQYF
v_call: TRBV5-4; clone_size: many; d_call: TRBD1; j_call: TRBJ2-5; cdr3_nt: TGTGCCAGCAGACGTCCGGGACAGACCCAAGAGACCCAGTACTTC; cdr3_aa: CASRRPGQTQETQYF
v_call: TRBV7-2; clone_size: -; d_call: -; j_call: TRBJ2-5; cdr3_nt: TGTGCCAGCAGTACAACAGGGCGAGAGACCCAGTACTTC; cdr3_aa: CASSTTGRETQYF
v_call: TRBV7-8; clone_size: -; d_call: -; j_call: TRBJ2-3; cdr3_nt: TGTGCCAGCAGCCAGGGTACTGGGTTAAAAGTAGATACGCAGTATTTT; cdr3_aa: CASSQGTGLKVDTQYF
v_call: TRBV6-1; clone_size: many; d_call: TRBD1; j_call: TRBJ1-6; cdr3_nt: TGTGCCAGCAGCCCAACCGGACAGGGCAATAATTCACCCCTCCACTTT; cdr3_aa: CASSPTGQGNNSPLHF
v_call: TRBV29-1; clone_size: -; d_call: TRBD1; j_call: TRBJ2-3; cdr3_nt: TGCAGCGTCGAAGGGGGCTATGCAGATACGCAGTATTTT; cdr3_aa: CSVEGGYADTQYF
v_call: TRBV4-3; clone_size: many; d_call: -; j_call: TRBJ1-4; cdr3_nt: TGCGCCAGCAGCCAAGTTCTCCCAACTAATGAAAAACTGTTTTTT; cdr3_aa: CASSQVLPTNEKLFF
v_call: TRBV7-2; clone_size: -; d_call: -; j_call: TRBJ2-5; cdr3_nt: TGTGCCAGCAGCTTAGTACACAGGGAGACCCAGTACTTC; cdr3_aa: CASSLVHRETQYF
v_call: TRBV18; clone_size: -; d_call: TRBD1; j_call: TRBJ2-2; cdr3_nt: TGTGCCAGCTCACCAAGGACAGGGGCGTTCACCGGGGAGCTGTTTTTT; cdr3_aa: CASSPRTGAFTGELFF
v_call: TRBV5-1; clone_size: -; d_call: TRBD1; j_call: TRBJ2-2; cdr3_nt: TGCGCCAGCAGCTTCGTTTCGGGACAGGGCGGGAACGCCGGGGAGCTGTTTTTT; cdr3_aa: CASSFVSGQGGNAGELFF